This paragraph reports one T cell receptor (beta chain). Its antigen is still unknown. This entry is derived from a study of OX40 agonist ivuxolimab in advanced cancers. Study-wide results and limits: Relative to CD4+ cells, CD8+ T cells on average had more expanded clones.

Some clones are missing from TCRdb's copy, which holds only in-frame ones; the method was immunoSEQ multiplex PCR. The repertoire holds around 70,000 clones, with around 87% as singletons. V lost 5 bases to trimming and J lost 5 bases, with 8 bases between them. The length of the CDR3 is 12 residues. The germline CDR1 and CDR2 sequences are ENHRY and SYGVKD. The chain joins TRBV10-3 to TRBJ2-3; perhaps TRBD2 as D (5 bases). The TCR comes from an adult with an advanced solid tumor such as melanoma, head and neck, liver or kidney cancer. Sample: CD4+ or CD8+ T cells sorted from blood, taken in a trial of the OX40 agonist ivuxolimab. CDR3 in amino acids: CAISLSGDTQYF. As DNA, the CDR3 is TGTGCCATCAGTCTAAGCGGAGATACGCAGTATTTT.